A single sample gave rise to the 31 T cell receptor beta chains below, sequenced in a study of beta chain features in type 1 diabetes. Isolated RNA was reverse transcribed in full, so expressed TCRB transcripts were sequenced. Clones were sequenced by immunoSEQ multiplex PCR, and TCRdb holds only the in-frame ones, with some missing. Among 400,000 or so clones listed, around 9.6% were seen once. Which antigens these TCRs recognize remains unknown. General observations from the study: Type 1 diabetes patients showed a moderate but significant shortening of TCRB CDR3s in all four CD4+ subsets.

The sample consisted of central memory CD4+ T cells from blood. These receptors all stem from a man aged 30 to 39 with type 1 diabetes.

J is TRBJ2-1 and V is TRBV5-4; no clear D gene. CDR3 size: 14 residues. V gave up 5 bases and J gave up 10 bases, with 19 bases separating them. Germline lookup yields CDR1 SGHNT and CDR2 YYREEE (reference sequence). The CDR3 loop reads CASSGLEASREQFF. For the CDR3, the DNA is TGTGCCAGCAGTGGCTTGGAAGCCTCCAGGGAGCAGTTCTTC. Supplemented by reference TRBV5-4 and TRBJ2-1, the full variable domain reads ETGVTQSPTHLIKTRGQQVTLRCSSQSGHNTVSWYQQALGQGPQFIFQYYREEENGRGNFPPRFSGLQFPNYSSELNVNALELDDSALYLCASSGLEASREQFFGPGTRLTVL.

This clone was seen a few times. The chain joins TRBV2 to TRBJ2-7; D not certain. The V and J ends lost 1 base and 7 bases respectively, with 11 bases between them. Germline CDR1 reads SNHLY; CDR2 reads FYNNEI. The CDR3 contains 13 residues. CDR3 nucleotides: TGTGCCAGCAGTGAAGGCCCGTTGGTGGAGCAGTACTTC. The encoded protein is CASSEGPLVEQYF.

This clone occurred a few times. The chain carries TRBV7-2 and TRBJ2-3, with D uncertain. V lost 3 bases, J lost 3 bases, and 7 bases lay in between. The CDR3 is 13 amino acids. Per germline, CDR1 SGHTA and CDR2 FQGNSA. In DNA form, the CDR3 reads TGTGCCAGCAGCTTGAAGCATACAGATACGCAGTATTTT. This sequence encodes CASSLKHTDTQYF.

The chain is built from TRBV7-9 and TRBJ2-7; 12 bases map to TRBD1. The CDR3 consists of 14 residues. The J segment lost 6 bases and the V segment lost 4 bases, leaving 4 bases of the junction unmatched. Looked up from germline, CDR1 is SEHNR and CDR2 is FQNEAQ (reference sequence). CDR3 sequence reads: CASSWGTGGGEQYF. The DNA of the CDR3 is TGTGCCAGCAGCTGGGGGACAGGGGGCGGCGAGCAGTACTTC.

The chain uses TRBV2 and TRBJ2-5; 7 nucleotides agree with TRBD2. This CDR3 spans 11 amino acids. CDR1 is SNHLY, CDR2 FYNNEI, per germline. J lost 9 bases, V lost 6 bases, and 4 bases had no gene match. The CDR3 spells CASSSSGAQYF. DNA for the CDR3: TGTGCCAGCAGCTCGAGCGGGGCCCAGTACTTC.

The table lists this clone with many counts. The V call is TRBV7-2, the J call TRBJ2-1; D perhaps matches TRBD1 (6 bases). This CDR3 has 14 amino acids. V shed 5 bases and J shed 2 bases, with 10 bases lying between them. The germline gives CDR1 SGHTA, CDR2 FQGNSA. In DNA form, the CDR3 reads TGTGCCAGCAGCCTGGACAGAACCTACAATGAGCAGTTCTTC. Encoded protein: CASSLDRTYNEQFF.

This clone was seen more than once but under ten times. CDR3 protein: CASSPYGEAFF. The CDR3 nucleotides are TGTGCCAGCAGCCCCTATGGTGAAGCTTTCTTT. The V call is TRBV7-2, the J call TRBJ1-1; no clear D gene. The V gene's germline CDR1 is SGHTA and CDR2 FQGNSA. V shed 5 bases and J shed 7 bases, with 8 bases lying between them. CDR3 length: 11 residues. The variable domain in full, with the rest retrieved from reference TRBV7-2 and TRBJ1-1, is GAGVSQSPSNKVTEKGKDVELRCDPISGHTALYWYRQSLGQGLEFLIYFQGNSAPDKSGLPSDRFSAERTGGSVSTLTIQRTQQEDSAVYLCASSPYGEAFFGQGTRLTVV.

This clone was seen a handful of times. The V gene is TRBV7-3, the J gene TRBJ1-1; 8 nucleotides align to TRBD1. The junction had 8 bases not matched to a gene; V was cut back by 5 bases and J by 6 bases. Germline assignment: CDR1 SGHTA and CDR2 FQGTGA. The CDR3 spans 14 residues. The CDR3: CASSPGQGAPEAFF. Written as DNA, the CDR3 is TGTGCCAGCAGCCCAGGACAGGGAGCGCCTGAAGCTTTCTTT. Full variable domain (outside the CDR3, taken from reference TRBV7-3 and TRBJ1-1): GAGVSQTPSNKVTEKGKYVELRCDPISGHTALYWYRQSLGQGPEFLIYFQGTGAADDSGLPNDRFFAVRPEGSVSTLKIQRTERGDSAVYLCASSPGQGAPEAFFGQGTRLTVV.

This clone was observed many times. The chain couples TRBV28 to TRBJ2-5, with 12 bases lining up with TRBD2. CDR1 is MDHEN, CDR2 SYDVKM, per germline. The CDR3 contains 15 residues. The J segment lost 4 bases and the V segment lost 4 bases, leaving 4 bases of the junction unmatched. The CDR3 sequence: CASSSLAGGGETQYF. The CDR3 DNA sequence: TGTGCCAGCAGTTCCCTAGCGGGAGGGGGAGAGACCCAGTACTTC. The whole variable domain, filled in from reference TRBV28 and TRBJ2-5, reads DVKVTQSSRYLVKRTGEKVFLECVQDMDHENMFWYRQDPGLGLRLIYFSYDVKMKEKGDIPEGYSVSREKKERFSLILESASTNQTSMYLCASSSLAGGGETQYFGPGTRLLVL.

This clone was detected a few times. J is TRBJ2-3 and V is TRBV27; D is ambiguous. The CDR3 covers 13 residues. CDR1 is MNHEY and CDR2 is SMNVEV in the germline V gene (reference sequence). V gave up 2 bases and J gave up 6 bases, with 9 bases separating them. This CDR3 is CASSLARQDTQYF. CDR3 DNA sequence: TGTGCCAGCAGTTTAGCCCGTCAGGATACGCAGTATTTT.

Turning to this clone: Different DNA sequences within this sample yield the same CDR3. The chain employs TRBV28 and TRBJ2-7; D is undetermined. This CDR3 contains 12 residues. V was cut by 6 bases and J by 0 bases, with 6 bases left in between. Germline V CDR1 and CDR2: MDHEN, SYDVKM. The CDR3 sequence is CASRTGSYEQYF. In nucleotides, the CDR3 is TGTGCCAGCAGGACCGGCTCCTACGAGCAGTACTTC.

This chain links TRBV27 with TRBJ2-1, with 9 bases fitting TRBD2. CDR3 length: 15 residues. Per the germline V gene, CDR1 is MNHEY and CDR2 is SMNVEV (reference sequence). Trimming at V came to 9 bases and at J to 4 bases, leaving 10 bases not matched to a gene. The CDR3 bases are TGTGCCAGTGCATCGACTAGCGGCCCATACAATGAGCAGTTCTTC. Protein sequence: CASASTSGPYNEQFF.

In this sample, this clone turned up once. This rearrangement joins TRBV5-6 to TRBJ1-3, with TRBD1 identical over 8 bases. CDR3 length: 15 amino acids. The germline V gene encodes CDR1 SGHDT and CDR2 YYEEEE. V shed 4 bases and J 4 bases; nucleotides not matched to a gene: 7. Here the CDR3 reads CASSPLDRAGNTIYF. The CDR3 coding sequence is TGTGCCAGCAGCCCGCTGGACAGGGCCGGAAACACCATATATTTT.

V gene TRBV7-3 combines with J gene TRBJ2-7; TRBD1 aligns across 10 bases. The CDR3 has 14 residues. With 4 bases clipped from V and 5 bases from J, the junction kept 5 bases outside the gene matches. Germline V gene sequence: CDR1 SGHTA, CDR2 FQGTGA. In nucleotides, the CDR3 is TGTGCCAGCAGCTCCGGGACAGGGGCCAACGAGCAGTACTTC. The encoded protein is CASSSGTGANEQYF. The variable domain in full, with the rest retrieved from reference TRBV7-3 and TRBJ2-7, is GAGVSQTPSNKVTEKGKYVELRCDPISGHTALYWYRQSLGQGPEFLIYFQGTGAADDSGLPNDRFFAVRPEGSVSTLKIQRTERGDSAVYLCASSSGTGANEQYFGPGTRLTVT.

A single count supports this clone. The rearrangement uses TRBV7-9 and TRBJ2-3; D is unclear. This CDR3 has 14 residues. Germline-derived CDR1 and CDR2 are SEHNR and FQNEAQ (reference sequence). With 3 bases removed from V and 6 bases from J, the gap between germline ends came to 13 bases. CDR3 sequence reads: CASSLQARGDTQYF. CDR3 DNA: TGTGCCAGCAGCTTGCAAGCCCGTGGGGATACGCAGTATTTT.

This sequence joins TRBV7-8 and TRBJ1-2; TRBD1 matches at 8 bases. V trimming: 2 bases; J trimming: 4 bases; junction bases outside the gene matches: 9. CDR1 and CDR2 from the germline V gene are SGHVS and FQNEAQ. This CDR3 has 16 residues. DNA for the CDR3: TGTGCCAGCAGCTTACGTTTGGGACAGGCCGGCTATGGCTACACCTTC. Translating it yields CASSLRLGQAGYGYTF.

The chain couples TRBV30 to TRBJ2-5; 9 bases are a match to TRBD1. V shed 7 bases and J 4 bases; nucleotides not matched to a gene: 25. The germline gives CDR1 GTSNPN, CDR2 SVGIG (reference sequence). This CDR3 has 19 amino acids. CDR3 coding DNA: TGTGCCTTAAAACTAATACCGGGACAGGGATTTGACCCTGGAGAGACCCAGTACTTC. It specifies CALKLIPGQGFDPGETQYF.

The chain has TRBV19 and TRBJ2-1, with TRBD2 as a possible D gene (5 bases). V was shortened by 3 bases and J by 4 bases, with 13 bases between the two germline ends. The V gene's germline CDR1 is LNHDA and CDR2 SQIVND (reference sequence). The CDR3 is 15 amino acids. CDR3 in amino acids: CASSISVSWYNEQFF. CDR3 in DNA: TGTGCCAGTAGTATTAGCGTGTCCTGGTACAATGAGCAGTTCTTC.

This clone was observed a handful of times. Written as DNA, the CDR3 is TGCAGCGTGAAGAGGGCAGGGGGCGCGAACACCGGGGAGCTGTTTTTT. This translates into CSVKRAGGANTGELFF. The gene calls are TRBV29-1 and TRBJ2-2; 8 bases align to TRBD1. The V segment lost 6 bases and the J segment 0 bases; nucleotides outside the gene matches: 9. Germline lookup yields CDR1 SQVTM and CDR2 ANQGSEA. This CDR3 comprises 16 residues.

This clone occurred a few times. The chain is built from TRBV4-1 and TRBJ2-3; 9 nucleotides align to TRBD1. Germline lookup yields CDR1 MGHRA and CDR2 YSYEKL. Trimming cost V 2 bases and J 2 bases; bases outside gene matches: 5. CDR3 size: 16 residues. Here the CDR3 reads CASSQMDRGDTDTQYF. In DNA form, the CDR3 reads TGCGCCAGCAGCCAAATGGACAGGGGTGACACAGATACGCAGTATTTT.

This clone was counted only a few times. V and J are TRBV2 and TRBJ1-1, with TRBD1 identical over 10 bases. The CDR3 has 14 residues. Unmatched junction bases numbered 1, after V lost 4 bases and J lost 2 bases. Germline CDR1 is SNHLY and CDR2 is FYNNEI. The CDR3 is CASSGQGANTEAFF. In DNA, the CDR3 is TGTGCCAGCAGTGGACAGGGGGCAAACACTGAAGCTTTCTTT.

A few counts support this clone. The genes are TRBV27 and TRBJ2-2; TRBD2 aligns across 8 bases. Trimming at V came to 3 bases and at J to 10 bases, leaving 7 bases not matched to a gene. CDR3 size: 14 residues. CDR1 is MNHEY and CDR2 is SMNVEV in the germline V gene (reference sequence). The CDR3 loop is CASSFHSGKAELFF. In nucleotides, the CDR3 is TGTGCCAGCAGTTTCCATAGCGGGAAAGCGGAGCTGTTTTTT.

This clone showed up just a few times. This chain connects TRBV2 to TRBJ1-5; D is possibly TRBD1 (5 bases). Germline CDR1 and CDR2: SNHLY and FYNNEI. Trimming stripped 6 bases from V and 1 base from J, with 10 bases between. The CDR3 runs 14 residues. The CDR3 nucleotides read TGTGCCAGCAGGCAGGGTTCAAGCAATCAGCCCCAGCATTTT. This encodes CASRQGSSNQPQHF.

Only a few counts were recorded for this clone. This sequence joins TRBV5-8 and TRBJ1-2; D is undetermined. In germline, CDR1 is SGHTS, CDR2 YDEGEE. CDR3 size: 14 residues. Between the trimmed V and J ends, which lost 2 bases and 3 bases, there was a span of 11 bases. The CDR3 region is CASSLTGVDYGYTF. In DNA form, the CDR3 reads TGTGCCAGCAGCTTAACCGGAGTGGACTATGGCTACACCTTC.

This clone appeared many times. The V gene is TRBV5-1, the J gene TRBJ2-1, with TRBD2 matching over 12 bases. V shed 4 bases, J shed 8 bases, and the junction held 7 bases outside the gene matches. Germline V CDR1 and CDR2: SGHRS, YFSETQ. The CDR3 has 15 amino acids. CDR3 nucleotide sequence: TGCGCCAGCAGCGCTAGCGGGAGGGCCAGCGATGAGCAGTTCTTC. Translation: CASSASGRASDEQFF.

This chain links TRBV9 with TRBJ2-7, with D possibly TRBD1 on 6 matching bases. Germline V gene sequence: CDR1 SGDLS, CDR2 YYNGEE. The V end lost 0 bases, the J end lost 4 bases, and 14 bases lay between the germline ends. The CDR3 is 15 residues long. CDR3 DNA sequence: TGTGCCAGCAGCGTAGCTGGACAGATTGGGTACGAGCAGTACTTC. It yields the protein CASSVAGQIGYEQYF.

This clone showed up just a few times. The gene calls are TRBV10-3 and TRBJ2-2; no reliable D call. Trimming shortened V by 0 bases and J by 2 bases, and 4 bases separated the two germline ends. This CDR3 region has 14 residues. Germline V gene sequence: CDR1 ENHRY, CDR2 SYGVKD. This CDR3 reads CAISESTNTGELFF. For the CDR3, the DNA is TGTGCCATCAGTGAGTCGACAAACACCGGGGAGCTGTTTTTT.

This chain connects TRBV10-1 to TRBJ2-1, with D unclear. Germline V gives CDR1 WNHNN, CDR2 SYGVQD (reference sequence). CDR3 size: 15 residues. Trimming left V 2 bases short and J 0 bases short, with 8 bases between. The CDR3: CASSEGPSSYNEQFF. The CDR3 DNA follows: TGCGCCAGCAGTGAGGGTCCGAGCTCCTACAATGAGCAGTTCTTC.

This chain links TRBV4-2 with TRBJ2-6; D not certain. V lost 0 bases, J lost 0 bases, and 9 bases lay in between. The germline V gene encodes CDR1 LGHNA and CDR2 YNFKEQ. CDR3 length: 17 amino acids. The CDR3 DNA reads as TGTGCCAGCAGCCAAGATTTCCAGAACTCTGGGGCCAACGTCCTGACTTTC. Translating gives CASSQDFQNSGANVLTF.

The rearrangement uses TRBV7-2 and TRBJ2-2, with D unresolved. Deletions cut 4 bases from V and 5 bases from J, with 8 bases between. CDR1 is SGHTA, CDR2 FQGNSA, per germline. The CDR3 contains 13 residues. As DNA, the CDR3 is TGTGCCAGCAGCTCCATAGGAACCGGGGAGCTGTTTTTT. Its translation: CASSSIGTGELFF.

V usage is TRBV21-1 and J usage is TRBJ1-2. TRBV21-1 is deemed a pseudogene. The CDR3 runs 14 residues. For the CDR3, the DNA is TGTGCCAGCAGCCAACCGGCATGGGTTGGTGGCTACACCTTC. Translated: CASSQPAWVGGYTF.